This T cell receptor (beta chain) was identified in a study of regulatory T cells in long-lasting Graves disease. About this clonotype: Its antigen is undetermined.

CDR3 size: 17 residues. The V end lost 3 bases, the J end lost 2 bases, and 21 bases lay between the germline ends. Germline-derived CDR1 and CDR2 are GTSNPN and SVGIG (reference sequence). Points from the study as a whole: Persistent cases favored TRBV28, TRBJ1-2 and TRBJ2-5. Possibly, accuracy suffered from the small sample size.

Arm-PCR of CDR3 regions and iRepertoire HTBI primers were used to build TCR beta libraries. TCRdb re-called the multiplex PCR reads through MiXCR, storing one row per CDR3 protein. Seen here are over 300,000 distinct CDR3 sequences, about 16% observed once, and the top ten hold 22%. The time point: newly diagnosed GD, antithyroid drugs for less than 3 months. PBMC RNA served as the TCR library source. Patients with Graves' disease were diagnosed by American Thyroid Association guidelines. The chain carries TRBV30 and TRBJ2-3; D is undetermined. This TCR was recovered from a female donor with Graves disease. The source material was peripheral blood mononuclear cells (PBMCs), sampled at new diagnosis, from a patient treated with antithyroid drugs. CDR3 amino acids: CAWSGEETDYATDTQYF. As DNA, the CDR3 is TGTGCCTGGAGCGGAGAAGAGACTGATTATGCCACAGATACGCAGTATTTT. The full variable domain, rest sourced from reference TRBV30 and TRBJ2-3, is SQTIHQWPATLVQPVGSPLSLECTVEGTSNPNLYWYRQAAGRGLQLLFYSVGIGQISSEVPQNLSASRPQDRQFILSSKKLLLSDSGFYLCAWSGEETDYATDTQYFGPGTRLTVL.